These 7 T cell receptor beta chains originate from one sample sequenced in a study of T cell repertoires in cytomegalovirus infection. These receptors' targets are unknown. Each CDR3 protein gets one entry after TCRdb re-called the reads with MiXCR. The sample records 600,000 to 700,000 distinct CDR3 sequences, roughly 33% being singletons. Here the sequenced sample was cultured PBMCs, taken from culture after CMV antigen stimulation. These receptor sequences come from a human donor in good health (CMV status not recorded). Some clones in this sample may be carry-over from other donors' samples.

This clonotype was found many times. The J gene is TRBJ2-3, the V gene TRBV7-2; TRBD2 agrees at 10 bases. With 3 bases clipped from V and 5 bases from J, the junction kept 5 bases outside the gene matches. Germline CDR1 is SGHTA and CDR2 is FQGNSA. The CDR3 sequence is 15 residues long. CDR3: CASSFRSGRVDTQYF. CDR3 in DNA: TGTGCCAGCAGCTTTAGAAGCGGGAGGGTAGATACGCAGTATTTT.

The genes are TRBV4-1 and TRBJ1-5; D gene unclear. The CDR3 has 16 residues. The germline V and J ends were trimmed by 4 bases and 4 bases, with 17 bases remaining between them. Germline values: CDR1 MGHRA, CDR2 YSYEKL. This CDR3 reads CASSPLGTVSNQPQHF. In nucleotides, the CDR3 is TGCGCCAGCAGCCCCCTGGGAACAGTCAGTAATCAGCCCCAGCATTTT.

This clonotype was seen more than once but under ten times. The genes are TRBV12-3 or TRBV12-4 and TRBJ1-2; D not resolved. CDR3 length: 12 amino acids. Trimming pared 4 bases from V and 2 bases from J, leaving 5 bases between. CDR3 in DNA: TGTGCCAGCAGTTACGGGAACTATGGCTACACCTTC. Its protein product is CASSYGNYGYTF.

The chain combines TRBV6-5 with TRBJ2-3, with D possibly being TRBD1 (5 bases). The V gene lost 0 bases and the J gene lost 1 base, with 11 bases spanning the gap. CDR3 length equals 16 residues. From germline, CDR1 is MNHEY and CDR2 SVGAGI. CDR3 residues: CASSYSRGRRTDTQYF. The CDR3 nucleotides read TGTGCCAGCAGTTACTCAAGGGGTAGGCGCACAGATACGCAGTATTTT.

The rearrangement joins TRBV14 to TRBJ1-1, with 7 nucleotides matching TRBD1. Germline assignment: CDR1 SGHDN and CDR2 FVKESK. V was pared by 3 bases and J by 8 bases, with 9 bases of the junction left unmatched. The CDR3 sequence is 14 residues long. CDR3 in amino acids: CASSHLGQTSEAFF. The CDR3 DNA sequence: TGTGCCAGCAGCCACCTGGGACAGACCTCCGAAGCTTTCTTT. Drawing the rest from reference TRBV14 and TRBJ1-1, the complete variable domain is EAGVTQFPSHSVIEKGQTVTLRCDPISGHDNLYWYRRVMGKEIKFLLHFVKESKQDESGMPNNRFLAERTGGTYSTLKVQPAELEDSGVYFCASSHLGQTSEAFFGQGTRLTVV.

This clonotype came up a few times. This rearrangement joins TRBV6-1 to TRBJ2-3, with D possibly being TRBD2 (6 bases). The ends were cut back, 10 bases at V and 0 bases at J, with 20 bases in the middle. Germline V lookup: CDR1 MNHNS, CDR2 SASEGT. This CDR3 region has 16 residues. The CDR3 here is CATCPLSGLSTDTQYF. CDR3 nucleotide sequence: TGTGCCACCTGCCCTCTGTCGGGACTCAGCACAGATACGCAGTATTTT.

Details on this clonotype: Possible read error: a much larger clone is one base away. The CDR3 carries no conserved terminal phenylalanine or tryptophan, so it likely arises from a read error. The gene calls are TRBV7-2 and TRBJ2-5; 11 bases are a match to TRBD2. CDR1 and CDR2 from the germline V gene are SGHTA and FQGNSA. The J segment lost 2 bases and the V segment lost 5 bases, leaving 4 bases of the junction unmatched. This CDR3 region has 15 residues. The CDR3 nucleotides are TGTGCCAGCAGCGGTAGCGGGGGGGCACAAGAGACCCAGTACCTC. Its protein product is CASSGSGGAQETQYL.